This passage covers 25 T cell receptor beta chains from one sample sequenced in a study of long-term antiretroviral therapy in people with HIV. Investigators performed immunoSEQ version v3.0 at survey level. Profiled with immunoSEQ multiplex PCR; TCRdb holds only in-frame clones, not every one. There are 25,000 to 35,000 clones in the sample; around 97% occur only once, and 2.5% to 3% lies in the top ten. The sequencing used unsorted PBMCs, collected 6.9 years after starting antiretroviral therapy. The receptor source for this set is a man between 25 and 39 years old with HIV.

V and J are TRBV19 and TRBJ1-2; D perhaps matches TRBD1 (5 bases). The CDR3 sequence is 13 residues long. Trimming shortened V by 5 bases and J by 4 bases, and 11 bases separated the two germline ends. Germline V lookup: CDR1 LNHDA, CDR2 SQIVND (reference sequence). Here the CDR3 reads CASSLGGVYGYTF. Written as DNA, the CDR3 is TGTGCCAGTAGTCTTGGAGGGGTCTATGGCTACACCTTC.

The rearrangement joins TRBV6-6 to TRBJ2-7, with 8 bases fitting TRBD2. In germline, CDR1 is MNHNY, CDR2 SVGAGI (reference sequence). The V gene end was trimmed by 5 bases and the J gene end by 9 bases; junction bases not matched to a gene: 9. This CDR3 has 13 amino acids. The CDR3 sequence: CASSAGLAGAQYF. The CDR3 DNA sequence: TGTGCCAGCAGTGCCGGACTAGCCGGGGCGCAGTACTTC.

The CDR3 protein is CASSNLGWDEQFF. In DNA form, the CDR3 reads TGTGCCAGTAGTAATCTGGGGTGGGATGAGCAGTTCTTC. The chain joins TRBV19 to TRBJ2-1; D unresolved. From germline, CDR1 is LNHDA and CDR2 SQIVND (reference sequence). Trimming pared 4 bases from V and 8 bases from J, leaving 12 bases between. The CDR3 totals 13 residues.

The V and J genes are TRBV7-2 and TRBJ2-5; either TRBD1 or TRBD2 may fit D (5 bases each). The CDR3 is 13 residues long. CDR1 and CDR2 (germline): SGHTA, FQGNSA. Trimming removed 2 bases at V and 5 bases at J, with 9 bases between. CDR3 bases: TGTGCCAGCAGCTTAATCGGGACCGAGACCCAGTACTTC. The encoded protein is CASSLIGTETQYF.

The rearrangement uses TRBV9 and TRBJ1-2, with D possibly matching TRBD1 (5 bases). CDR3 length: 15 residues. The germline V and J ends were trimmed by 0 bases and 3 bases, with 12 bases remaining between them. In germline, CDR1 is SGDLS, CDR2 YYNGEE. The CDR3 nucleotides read TGTGCCAGCAGCGTAGGGGGGGGGTTGTACTATGGCTACACCTTC. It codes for CASSVGGGLYYGYTF.

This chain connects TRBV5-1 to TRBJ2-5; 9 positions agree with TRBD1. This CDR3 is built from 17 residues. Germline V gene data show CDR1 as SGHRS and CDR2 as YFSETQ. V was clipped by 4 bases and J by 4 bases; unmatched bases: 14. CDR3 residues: CASSRIPGTGLGETQYF. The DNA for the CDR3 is TGCGCCAGCAGCCGAATCCCCGGGACAGGGTTAGGAGAGACCCAGTACTTC.

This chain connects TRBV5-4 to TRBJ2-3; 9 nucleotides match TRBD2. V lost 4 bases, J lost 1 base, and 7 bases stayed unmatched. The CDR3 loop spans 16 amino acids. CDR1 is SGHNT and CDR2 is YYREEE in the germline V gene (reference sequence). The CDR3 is CASSRTTSGGTDTQYF. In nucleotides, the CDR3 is TGTGCCAGCAGCCGCACGACTAGCGGAGGCACAGATACGCAGTATTTT.

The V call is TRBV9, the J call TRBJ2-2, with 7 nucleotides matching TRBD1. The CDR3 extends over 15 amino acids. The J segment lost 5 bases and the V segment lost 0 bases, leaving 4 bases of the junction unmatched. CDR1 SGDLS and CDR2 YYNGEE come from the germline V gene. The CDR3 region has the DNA TGTGCCAGCAGCGTAGCTAACAGGGGTACCGGGGAGCTGTTTTTT. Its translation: CASSVANRGTGELFF. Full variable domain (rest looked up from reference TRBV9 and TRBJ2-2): DSGVTQTPKHLITATGQRVTLRCSPRSGDLSVYWYQQSLDQGLQFLIQYYNGEERAKGNILERFSAQQFPDLHSELNLSSLELGDSALYFCASSVANRGTGELFFGEGSRLTVL.

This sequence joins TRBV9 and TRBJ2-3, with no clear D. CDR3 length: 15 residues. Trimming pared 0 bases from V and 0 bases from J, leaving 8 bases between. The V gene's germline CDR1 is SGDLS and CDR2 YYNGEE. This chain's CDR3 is CASSVEDGSTDTQYF. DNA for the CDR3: TGTGCCAGCAGCGTAGAAGACGGAAGCACAGATACGCAGTATTTT.

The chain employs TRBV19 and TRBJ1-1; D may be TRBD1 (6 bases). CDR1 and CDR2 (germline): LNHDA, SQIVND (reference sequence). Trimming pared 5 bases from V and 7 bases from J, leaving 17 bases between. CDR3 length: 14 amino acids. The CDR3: CASSEGHGIGEAFF. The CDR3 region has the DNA TGTGCCAGTAGTGAGGGACACGGGATTGGTGAAGCTTTCTTT.

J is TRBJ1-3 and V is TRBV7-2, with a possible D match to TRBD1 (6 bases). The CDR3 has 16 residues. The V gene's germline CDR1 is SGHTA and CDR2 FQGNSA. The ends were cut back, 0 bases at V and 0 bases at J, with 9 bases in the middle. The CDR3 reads CASSLAGQNSGNTIYF. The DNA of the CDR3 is TGTGCCAGCAGCTTAGCCGGACAGAACTCTGGAAACACCATATATTTT.

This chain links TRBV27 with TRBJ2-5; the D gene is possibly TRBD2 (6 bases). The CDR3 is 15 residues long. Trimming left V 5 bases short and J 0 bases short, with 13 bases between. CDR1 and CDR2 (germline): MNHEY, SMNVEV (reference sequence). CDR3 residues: CASSKGLAHQETQYF. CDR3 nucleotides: TGTGCCAGCAGTAAGGGGCTAGCGCACCAAGAGACCCAGTACTTC.

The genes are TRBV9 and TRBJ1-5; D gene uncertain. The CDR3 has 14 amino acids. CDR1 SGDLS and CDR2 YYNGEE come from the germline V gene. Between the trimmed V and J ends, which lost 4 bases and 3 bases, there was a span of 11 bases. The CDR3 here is CASSPHFSNQPQHF. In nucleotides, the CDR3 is TGTGCCAGCAGCCCCCATTTTTCCAATCAGCCCCAGCATTTT. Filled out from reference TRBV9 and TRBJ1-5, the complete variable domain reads DSGVTQTPKHLITATGQRVTLRCSPRSGDLSVYWYQQSLDQGLQFLIQYYNGEERAKGNILERFSAQQFPDLHSELNLSSLELGDSALYFCASSPHFSNQPQHFGDGTRLSIL.

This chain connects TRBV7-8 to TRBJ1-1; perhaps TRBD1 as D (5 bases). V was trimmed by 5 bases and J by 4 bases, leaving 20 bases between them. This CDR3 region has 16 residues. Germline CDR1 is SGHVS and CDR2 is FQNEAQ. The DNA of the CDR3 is TGTGCCAGCAGCCGAGGGGTAGGGGCTGATATCACTGAAGCTTTCTTT. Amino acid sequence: CASSRGVGADITEAFF.

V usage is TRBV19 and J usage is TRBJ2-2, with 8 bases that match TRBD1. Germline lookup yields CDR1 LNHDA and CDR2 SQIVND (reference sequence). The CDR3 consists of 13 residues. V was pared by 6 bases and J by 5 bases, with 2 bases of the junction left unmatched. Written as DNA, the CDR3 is TGTGCCAGTAGCCACAGGGGGACCGGGGAGCTGTTTTTT. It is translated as CASSHRGTGELFF.

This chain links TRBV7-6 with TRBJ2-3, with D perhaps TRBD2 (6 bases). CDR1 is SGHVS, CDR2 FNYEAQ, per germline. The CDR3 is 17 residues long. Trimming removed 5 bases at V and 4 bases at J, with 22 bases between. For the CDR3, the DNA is TGTGCCAGCAGCCTAGACGTCGTCGGGAGTGCAGCAGATACGCAGTATTTT. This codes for CASSLDVVGSAADTQYF.

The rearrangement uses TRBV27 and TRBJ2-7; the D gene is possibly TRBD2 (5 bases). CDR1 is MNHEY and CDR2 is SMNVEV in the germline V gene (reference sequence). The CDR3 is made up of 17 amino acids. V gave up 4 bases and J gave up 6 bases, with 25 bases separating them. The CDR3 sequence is CASSYLIQNQAGGEQYF. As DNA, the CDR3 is TGTGCCAGCAGTTATCTTATTCAGAATCAGGCGGGTGGCGAGCAGTACTTC.

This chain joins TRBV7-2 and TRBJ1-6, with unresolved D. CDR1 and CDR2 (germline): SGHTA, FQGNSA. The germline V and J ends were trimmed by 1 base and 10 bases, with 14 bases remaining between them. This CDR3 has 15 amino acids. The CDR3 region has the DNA TGTGCCAGCAGCTTAGGTTCGGGTTATAGGTCACCCCTCCACTTT. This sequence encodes CASSLGSGYRSPLHF.

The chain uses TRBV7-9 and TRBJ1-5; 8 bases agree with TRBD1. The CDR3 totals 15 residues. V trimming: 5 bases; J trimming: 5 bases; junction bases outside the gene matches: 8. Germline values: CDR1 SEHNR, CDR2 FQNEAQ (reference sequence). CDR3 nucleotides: TGTGCCAGCAGCCCTGGACAGGGAGGGGATCAGCCCCAGCATTTT. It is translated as CASSPGQGGDQPQHF.

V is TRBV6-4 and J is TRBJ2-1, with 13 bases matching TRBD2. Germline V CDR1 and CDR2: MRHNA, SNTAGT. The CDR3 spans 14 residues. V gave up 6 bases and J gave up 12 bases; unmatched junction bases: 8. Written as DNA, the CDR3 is TGTGCCAGCAGCCAACTAGCGGGGGGGCCGGGGCAGTTCTTC. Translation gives CASSQLAGGPGQFF.

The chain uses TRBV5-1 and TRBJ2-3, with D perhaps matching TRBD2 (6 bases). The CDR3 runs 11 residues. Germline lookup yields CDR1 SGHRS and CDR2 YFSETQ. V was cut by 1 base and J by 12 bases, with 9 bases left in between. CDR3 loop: CASSLLADQYF. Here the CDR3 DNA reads TGCGCCAGCAGCTTGTTAGCGGACCAGTATTTT.

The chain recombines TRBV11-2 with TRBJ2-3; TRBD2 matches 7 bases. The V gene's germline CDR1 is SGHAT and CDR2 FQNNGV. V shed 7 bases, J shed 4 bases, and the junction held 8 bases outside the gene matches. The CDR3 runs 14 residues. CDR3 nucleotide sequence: TGTGCCAGCACCCCCGGGACTACCCCAGATACGCAGTATTTT. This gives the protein CASTPGTTPDTQYF.

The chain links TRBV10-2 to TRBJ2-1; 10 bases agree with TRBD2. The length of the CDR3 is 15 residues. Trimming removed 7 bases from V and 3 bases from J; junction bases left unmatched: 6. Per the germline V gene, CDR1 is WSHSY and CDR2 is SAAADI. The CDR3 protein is CASTERLAGYNEQFF. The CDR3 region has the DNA TGCGCCAGCACCGAGAGACTAGCGGGCTACAATGAGCAGTTCTTC.

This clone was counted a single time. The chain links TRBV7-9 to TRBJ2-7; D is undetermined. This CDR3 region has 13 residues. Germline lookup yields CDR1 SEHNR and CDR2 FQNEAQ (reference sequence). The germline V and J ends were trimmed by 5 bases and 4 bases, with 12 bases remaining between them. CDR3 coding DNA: TGTGCCAGCAGCCCTACCGCCGAATACGAGCAGTACTTC. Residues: CASSPTAEYEQYF.

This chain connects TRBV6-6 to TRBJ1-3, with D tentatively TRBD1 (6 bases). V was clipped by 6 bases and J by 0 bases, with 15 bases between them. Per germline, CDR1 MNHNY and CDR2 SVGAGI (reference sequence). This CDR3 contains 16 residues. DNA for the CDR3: TGTGCCAGCAGCCCCACGGGGGCGAACTCTGGAAACACCATATATTTT. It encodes CASSPTGANSGNTIYF.